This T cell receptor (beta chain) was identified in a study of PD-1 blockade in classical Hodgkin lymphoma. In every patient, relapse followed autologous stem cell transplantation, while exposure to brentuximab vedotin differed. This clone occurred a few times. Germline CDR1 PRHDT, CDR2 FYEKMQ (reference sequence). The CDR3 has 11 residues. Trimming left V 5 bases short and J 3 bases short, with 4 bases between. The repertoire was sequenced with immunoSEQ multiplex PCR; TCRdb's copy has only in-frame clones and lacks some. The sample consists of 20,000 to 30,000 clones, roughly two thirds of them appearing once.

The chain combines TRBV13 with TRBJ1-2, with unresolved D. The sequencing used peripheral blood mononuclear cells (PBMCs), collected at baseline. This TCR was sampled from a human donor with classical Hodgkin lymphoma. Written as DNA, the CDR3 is TGTGCCAGCAGCCCAGACTATGGCTACACCTTC. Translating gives CASSPDYGYTF.